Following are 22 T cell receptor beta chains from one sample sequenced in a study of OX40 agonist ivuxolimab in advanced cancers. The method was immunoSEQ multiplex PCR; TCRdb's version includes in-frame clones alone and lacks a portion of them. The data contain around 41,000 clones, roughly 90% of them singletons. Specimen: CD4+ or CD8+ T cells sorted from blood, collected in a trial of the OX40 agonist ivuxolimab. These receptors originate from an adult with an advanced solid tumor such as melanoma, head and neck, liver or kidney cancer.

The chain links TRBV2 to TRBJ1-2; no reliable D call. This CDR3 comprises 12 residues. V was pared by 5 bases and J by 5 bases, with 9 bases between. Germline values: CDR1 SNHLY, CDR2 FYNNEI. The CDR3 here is CASSPEPYGYTF. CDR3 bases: TGTGCCAGCAGTCCCGAGCCTTATGGCTACACCTTC.

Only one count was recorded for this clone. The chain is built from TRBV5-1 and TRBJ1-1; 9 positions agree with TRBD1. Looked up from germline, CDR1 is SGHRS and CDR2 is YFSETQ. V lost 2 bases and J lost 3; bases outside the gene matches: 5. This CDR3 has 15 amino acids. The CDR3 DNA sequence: TGCGCCAGCAGCTTACAGGGGGCGCCGGACACTGAAGCTTTCTTT. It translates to CASSLQGAPDTEAFF.

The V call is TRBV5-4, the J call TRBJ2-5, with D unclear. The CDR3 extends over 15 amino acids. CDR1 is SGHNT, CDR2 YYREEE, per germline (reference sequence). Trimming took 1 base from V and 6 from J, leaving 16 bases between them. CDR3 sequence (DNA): TGTGCCAGCAGCTTGCAAACTCGGATTCAAAAGACCCAGTACTTC. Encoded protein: CASSLQTRIQKTQYF.

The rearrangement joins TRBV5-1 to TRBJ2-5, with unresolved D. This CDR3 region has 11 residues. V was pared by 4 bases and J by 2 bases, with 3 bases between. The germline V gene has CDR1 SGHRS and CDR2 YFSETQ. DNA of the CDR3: TGCGCCAGCAGCCGACAAGAGACCCAGTACTTC. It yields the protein CASSRQETQYF. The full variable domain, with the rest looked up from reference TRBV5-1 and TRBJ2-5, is KAGVTQTPRYLIKTRGQQVTLSCSPISGHRSVSWYQQTPGQGLQFLFEYFSETQRNKGNFPGRFSGRQFSNSRSEMNVSTLELGDSALYLCASSRQETQYFGPGTRLLVL.

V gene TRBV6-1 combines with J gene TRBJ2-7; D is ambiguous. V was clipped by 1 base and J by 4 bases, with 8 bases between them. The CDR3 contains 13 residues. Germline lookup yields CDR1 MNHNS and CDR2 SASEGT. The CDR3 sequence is CASSEGLIYEQYF. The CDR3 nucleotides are TGTGCCAGCAGTGAAGGACTGATATACGAGCAGTACTTC.

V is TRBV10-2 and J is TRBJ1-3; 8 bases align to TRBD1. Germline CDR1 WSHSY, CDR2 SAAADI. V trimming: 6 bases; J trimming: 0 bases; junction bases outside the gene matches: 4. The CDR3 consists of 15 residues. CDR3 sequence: CASRTGASSGNTIYF. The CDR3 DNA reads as TGCGCCAGCAGGACAGGGGCCAGCTCTGGAAACACCATATATTTT.

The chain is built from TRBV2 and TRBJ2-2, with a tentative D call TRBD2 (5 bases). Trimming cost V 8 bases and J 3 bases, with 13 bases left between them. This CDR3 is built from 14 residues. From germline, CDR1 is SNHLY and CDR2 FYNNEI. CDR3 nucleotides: TGTGCCAGCTTAACCGGGGAATACACCGGGGAGCTGTTTTTT. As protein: CASLTGEYTGELFF. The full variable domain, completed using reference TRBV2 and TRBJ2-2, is EPEVTQTPSHQVTQMGQEVILRCVPISNHLYFYWYRQILGQKVEFLVSFYNNEISEKSEIFDDQFSVERPDGSNFTLKIRSTKLEDSAMYFCASLTGEYTGELFFGEGSRLTVL.

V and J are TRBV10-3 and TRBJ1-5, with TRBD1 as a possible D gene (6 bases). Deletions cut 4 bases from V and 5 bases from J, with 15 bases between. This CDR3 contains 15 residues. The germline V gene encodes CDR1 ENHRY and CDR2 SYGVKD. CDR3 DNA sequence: TGTGCCATCAGTGGGATGGGGGGGCGCGATCAGCCCCAGCATTTT. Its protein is CAISGMGGRDQPQHF.

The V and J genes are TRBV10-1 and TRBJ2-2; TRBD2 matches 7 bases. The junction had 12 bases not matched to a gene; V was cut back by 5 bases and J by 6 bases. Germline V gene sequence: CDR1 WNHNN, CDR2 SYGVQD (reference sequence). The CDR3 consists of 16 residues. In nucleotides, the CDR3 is TGCGCCAGCAGTCGGATTGTGGGGGGGGGTCCCGGGGAGCTGTTTTTT. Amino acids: CASSRIVGGGPGELFF.

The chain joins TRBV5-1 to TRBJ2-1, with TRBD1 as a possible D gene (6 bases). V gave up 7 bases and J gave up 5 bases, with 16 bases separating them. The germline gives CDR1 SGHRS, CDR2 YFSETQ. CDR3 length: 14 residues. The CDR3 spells CASSTGTIDNEQFF. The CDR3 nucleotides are TGCGCCAGCTCCACAGGGACCATCGACAATGAGCAGTTCTTC.

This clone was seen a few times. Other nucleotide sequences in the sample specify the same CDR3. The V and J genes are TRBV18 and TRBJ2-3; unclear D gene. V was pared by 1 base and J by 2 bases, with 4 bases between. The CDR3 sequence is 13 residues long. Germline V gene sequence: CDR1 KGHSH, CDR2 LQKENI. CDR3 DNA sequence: TGTGCCAGCTCACCACGTAACACAGATACGCAGTATTTT. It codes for CASSPRNTDTQYF.

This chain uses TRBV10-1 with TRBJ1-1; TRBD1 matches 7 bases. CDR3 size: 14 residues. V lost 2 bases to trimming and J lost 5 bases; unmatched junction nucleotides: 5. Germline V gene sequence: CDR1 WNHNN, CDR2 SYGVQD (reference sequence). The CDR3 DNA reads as TGCGCCAGCAGTGAGGGAAGGGGGCGGACTGAAGCTTTCTTT. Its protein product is CASSEGRGRTEAFF.

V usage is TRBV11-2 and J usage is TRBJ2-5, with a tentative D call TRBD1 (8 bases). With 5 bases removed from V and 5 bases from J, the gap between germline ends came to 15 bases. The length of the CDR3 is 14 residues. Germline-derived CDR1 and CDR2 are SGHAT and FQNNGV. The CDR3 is CASSAGQGGETQYF. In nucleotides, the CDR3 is TGTGCCAGCAGCGCCGGACAGGGAGGGGAGACCCAGTACTTC.

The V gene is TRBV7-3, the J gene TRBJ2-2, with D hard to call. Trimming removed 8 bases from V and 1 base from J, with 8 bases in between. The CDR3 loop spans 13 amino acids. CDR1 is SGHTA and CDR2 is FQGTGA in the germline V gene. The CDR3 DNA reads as TGTGCCAGCGCCCCAGGGAACACCGGGGAGCTGTTTTTT. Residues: CASAPGNTGELFF. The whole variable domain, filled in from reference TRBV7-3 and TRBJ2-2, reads GAGVSQTPSNKVTEKGKYVELRCDPISGHTALYWYRQSLGQGPEFLIYFQGTGAADDSGLPNDRFFAVRPEGSVSTLKIQRTERGDSAVYLCASAPGNTGELFFGEGSRLTVL.

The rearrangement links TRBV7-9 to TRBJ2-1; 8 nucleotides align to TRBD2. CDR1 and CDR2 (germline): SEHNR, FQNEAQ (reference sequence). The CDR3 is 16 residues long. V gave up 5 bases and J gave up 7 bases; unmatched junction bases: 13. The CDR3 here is CASSPPGLVGGNEQFF. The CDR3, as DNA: TGTGCCAGCAGCCCACCGGGACTAGTGGGGGGGAATGAGCAGTTCTTC.

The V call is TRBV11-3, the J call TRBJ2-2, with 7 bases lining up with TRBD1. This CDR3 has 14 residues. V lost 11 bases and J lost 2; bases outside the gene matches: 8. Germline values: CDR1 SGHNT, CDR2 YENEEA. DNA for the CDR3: TGTGCCTCAGAACAGGGGACCAACACCGGGGAGCTGTTTTTT. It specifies CASEQGTNTGELFF. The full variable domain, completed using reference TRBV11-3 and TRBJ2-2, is EAGVVQSPRYKIIEKKQPVAFWCNPISGHNTLYWYLQNLGQGPELLIRYENEEAVDDSQLPKDRFSAERLKGVDSTLKIQPAELGDSAVYLCASEQGTNTGELFFGEGSRLTVL.

DNA of the CDR3: TGTGCCAGCAGCGTAACCCCACAGGGCGAGGAAAAACTGTTTTTT. Protein: CASSVTPQGEEKLFF. The chain has TRBV9 and TRBJ1-4, with D perhaps matching TRBD1 (6 bases). There are 15 residues in the CDR3. Trimming shortened V by 1 base and J by 8 bases, and 15 bases separated the two germline ends. Germline CDR1 and CDR2: SGDLS and YYNGEE. The variable domain in full, with the rest retrieved from reference TRBV9 and TRBJ1-4, is DSGVTQTPKHLITATGQRVTLRCSPRSGDLSVYWYQQSLDQGLQFLIQYYNGEERAKGNILERFSAQQFPDLHSELNLSSLELGDSALYFCASSVTPQGEEKLFFGSGTQLSVL.

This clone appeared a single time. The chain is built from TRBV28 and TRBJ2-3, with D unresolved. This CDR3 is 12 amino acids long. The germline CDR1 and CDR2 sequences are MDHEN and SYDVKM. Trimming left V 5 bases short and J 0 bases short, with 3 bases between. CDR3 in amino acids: CASSGSTDTQYF. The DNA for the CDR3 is TGTGCCAGCAGTGGTAGCACAGATACGCAGTATTTT.

In nucleotides, the CDR3 is TGTGCCAGCTCACCACTGCGATCCCCACGCGGGGAGACCCAGTACTTC. Translated, it gives CASSPLRSPRGETQYF. The chain combines TRBV18 with TRBJ2-5; D may be TRBD2 (5 bases). This CDR3 spans 16 amino acids. The V gene's germline CDR1 is KGHSH and CDR2 LQKENI. V shed 1 base and J shed 5 bases, with 17 bases lying between them.

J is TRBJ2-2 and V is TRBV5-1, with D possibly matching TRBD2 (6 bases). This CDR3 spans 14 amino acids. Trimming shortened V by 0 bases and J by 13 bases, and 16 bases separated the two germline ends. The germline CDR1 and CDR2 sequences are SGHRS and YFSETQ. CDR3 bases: TGCGCCAGCAGCTTGGACGGCCATGGGGGAGGGCTGTTTTTT. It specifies CASSLDGHGGGLFF. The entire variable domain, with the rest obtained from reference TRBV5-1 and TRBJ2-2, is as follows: KAGVTQTPRYLIKTRGQQVTLSCSPISGHRSVSWYQQTPGQGLQFLFEYFSETQRNKGNFPGRFSGRQFSNSRSEMNVSTLELGDSALYLCASSLDGHGGGLFFGEGSRLTVL.

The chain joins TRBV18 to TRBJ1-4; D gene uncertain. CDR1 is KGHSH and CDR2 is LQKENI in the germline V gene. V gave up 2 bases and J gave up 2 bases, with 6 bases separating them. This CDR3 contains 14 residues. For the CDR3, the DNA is TGTGCCAGCTCACCAGGGGAGACTAATGAAAAACTGTTTTTT. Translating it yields CASSPGETNEKLFF.

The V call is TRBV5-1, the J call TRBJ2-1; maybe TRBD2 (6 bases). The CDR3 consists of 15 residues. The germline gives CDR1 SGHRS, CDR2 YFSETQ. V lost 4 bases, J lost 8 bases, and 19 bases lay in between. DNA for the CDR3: TGCGCCAGCAGCCGCTTACGGGGGAAGAGCGATGAGCAGTTCTTC. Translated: CASSRLRGKSDEQFF. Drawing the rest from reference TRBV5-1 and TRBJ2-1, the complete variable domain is KAGVTQTPRYLIKTRGQQVTLSCSPISGHRSVSWYQQTPGQGLQFLFEYFSETQRNKGNFPGRFSGRQFSNSRSEMNVSTLELGDSALYLCASSRLRGKSDEQFFGPGTRLTVL.